This paragraph reports one T cell receptor beta chain. The protocol was immunoSEQ multiplex PCR, while the TCRdb copy is restricted to in-frame clones and leaves out a portion. Of roughly 2,000,000 clones in the sample, around 95% are singletons; the top ten hold about 1.6%. These data belong to a study of shared clonotypes between healthy human individuals. Germline V gives CDR1 SEHNR, CDR2 FQNEAQ (reference sequence). This CDR3 comprises 17 residues. V was cut by 5 bases and J by 0 bases, with 16 bases left in between. Positively selected for CCR7, the CD45RO-negative cells used as naive CD8 cells excluded terminally differentiated effector memory CD45RA+ cells.

This chain links TRBV7-9 with TRBJ1-4; D not certain. Sequenced: naive CD8+ T cells from PBMCs. The sequence derives from a man aged 18 to 29 in good health. Some clones in this sample may be carry-over from other donors' samples. The CDR3: CASSPRPVTPTNEKLFF. For the CDR3, the DNA is TGTGCCAGCAGCCCCCGACCTGTAACGCCAACTAATGAAAAACTGTTTTTT.